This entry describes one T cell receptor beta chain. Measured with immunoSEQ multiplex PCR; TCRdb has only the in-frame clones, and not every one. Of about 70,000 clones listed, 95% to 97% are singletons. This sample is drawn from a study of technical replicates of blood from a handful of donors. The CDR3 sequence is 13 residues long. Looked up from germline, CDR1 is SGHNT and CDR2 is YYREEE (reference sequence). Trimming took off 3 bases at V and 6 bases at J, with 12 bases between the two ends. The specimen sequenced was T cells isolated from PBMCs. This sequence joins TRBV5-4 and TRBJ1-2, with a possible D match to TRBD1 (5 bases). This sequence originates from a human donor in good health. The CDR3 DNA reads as TGTGCCAGCAGCTGGACCCGGGGGGATGGCTACACCTTC. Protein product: CASSWTRGDGYTF.